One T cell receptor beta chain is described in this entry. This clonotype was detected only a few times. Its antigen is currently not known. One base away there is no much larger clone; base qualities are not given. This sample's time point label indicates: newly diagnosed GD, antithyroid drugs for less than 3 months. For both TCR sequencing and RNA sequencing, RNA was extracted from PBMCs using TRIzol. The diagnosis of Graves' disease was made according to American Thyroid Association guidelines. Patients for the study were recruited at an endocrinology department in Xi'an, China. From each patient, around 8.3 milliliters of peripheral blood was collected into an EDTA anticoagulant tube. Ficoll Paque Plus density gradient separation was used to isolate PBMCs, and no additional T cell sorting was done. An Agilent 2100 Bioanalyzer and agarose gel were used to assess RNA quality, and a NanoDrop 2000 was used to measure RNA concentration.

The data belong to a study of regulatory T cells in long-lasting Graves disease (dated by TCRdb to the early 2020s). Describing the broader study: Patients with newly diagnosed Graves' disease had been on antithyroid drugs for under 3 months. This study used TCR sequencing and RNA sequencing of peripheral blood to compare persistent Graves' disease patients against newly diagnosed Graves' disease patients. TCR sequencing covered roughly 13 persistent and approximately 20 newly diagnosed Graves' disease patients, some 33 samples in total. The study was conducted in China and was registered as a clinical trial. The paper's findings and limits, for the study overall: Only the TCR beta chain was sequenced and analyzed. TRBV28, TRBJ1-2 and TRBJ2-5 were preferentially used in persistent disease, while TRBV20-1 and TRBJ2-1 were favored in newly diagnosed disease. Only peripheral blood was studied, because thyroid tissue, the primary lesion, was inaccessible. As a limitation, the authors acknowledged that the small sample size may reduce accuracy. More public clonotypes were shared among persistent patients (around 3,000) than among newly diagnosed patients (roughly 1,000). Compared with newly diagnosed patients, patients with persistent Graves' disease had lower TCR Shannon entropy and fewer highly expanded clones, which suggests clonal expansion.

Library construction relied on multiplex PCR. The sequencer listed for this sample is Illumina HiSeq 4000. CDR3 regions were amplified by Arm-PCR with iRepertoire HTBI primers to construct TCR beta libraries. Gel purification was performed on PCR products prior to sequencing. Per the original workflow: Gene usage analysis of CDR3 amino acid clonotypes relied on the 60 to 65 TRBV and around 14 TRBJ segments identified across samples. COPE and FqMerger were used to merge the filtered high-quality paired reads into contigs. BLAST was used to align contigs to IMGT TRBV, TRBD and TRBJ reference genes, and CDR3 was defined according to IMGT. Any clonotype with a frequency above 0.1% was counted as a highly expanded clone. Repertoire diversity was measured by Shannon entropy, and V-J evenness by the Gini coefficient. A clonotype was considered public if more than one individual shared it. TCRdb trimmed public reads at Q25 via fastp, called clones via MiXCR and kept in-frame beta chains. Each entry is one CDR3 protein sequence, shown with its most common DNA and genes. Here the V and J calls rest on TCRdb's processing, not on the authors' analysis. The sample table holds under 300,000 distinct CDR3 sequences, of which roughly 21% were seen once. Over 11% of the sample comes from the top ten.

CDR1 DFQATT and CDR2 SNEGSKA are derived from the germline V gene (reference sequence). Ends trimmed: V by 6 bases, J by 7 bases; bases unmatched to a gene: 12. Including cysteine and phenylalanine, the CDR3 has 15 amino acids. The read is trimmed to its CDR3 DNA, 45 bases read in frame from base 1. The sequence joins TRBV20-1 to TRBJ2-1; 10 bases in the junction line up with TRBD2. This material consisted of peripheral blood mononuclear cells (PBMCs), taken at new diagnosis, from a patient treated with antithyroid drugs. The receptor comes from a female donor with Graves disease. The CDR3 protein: CSAIPGTSAVNEQFF. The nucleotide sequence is TGCAGTGCCATCCCGGGGACTAGCGCAGTGAATGAGCAGTTCTTC.